This TCR beta chain derives from a study of blood T cell repertoires in COVID-19. The CDR3 runs 13 residues. Germline V CDR1 and CDR2: SGHAT, FQDESV (reference sequence). The V gene lost 0 bases and the J gene lost 4 bases, with 6 bases spanning the gap. Sequencing was performed with immunoSEQ multiplex PCR; in TCRdb, only in-frame clones are kept and a portion is missing. The sample has 500,000 to 600,000 clones, about 89% seen once. Sequencing was performed on peripheral blood. The genes are TRBV11-1 and TRBJ1-1; no definite D call. The clonotype comes from a woman aged 45-65 years with COVID-19, enrolled during active disease. CDR3 sequence reads: CASSLARGTEAFF. The CDR3 DNA reads TGTGCCAGCAGCTTAGCGCGGGGCACTGAAGCTTTCTTT.